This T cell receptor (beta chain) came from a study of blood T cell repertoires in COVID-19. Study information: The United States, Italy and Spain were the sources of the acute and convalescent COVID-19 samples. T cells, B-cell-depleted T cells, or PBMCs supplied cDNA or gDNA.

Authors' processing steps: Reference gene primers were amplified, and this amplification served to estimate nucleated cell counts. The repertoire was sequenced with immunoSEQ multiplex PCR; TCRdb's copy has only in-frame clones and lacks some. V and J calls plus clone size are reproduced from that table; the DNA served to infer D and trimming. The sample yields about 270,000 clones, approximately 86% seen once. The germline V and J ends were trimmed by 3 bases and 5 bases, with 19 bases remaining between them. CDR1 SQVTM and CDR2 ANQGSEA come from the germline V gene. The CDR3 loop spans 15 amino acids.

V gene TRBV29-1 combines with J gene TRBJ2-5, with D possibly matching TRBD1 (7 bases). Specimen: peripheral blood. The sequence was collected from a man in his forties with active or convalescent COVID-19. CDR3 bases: TGCAGCGTTGATCCGGCCCAGGGGGGCGCTGAGACCCAGTACTTC. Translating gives CSVDPAQGGAETQYF.